This TCR beta chain came from a study of blood T cell repertoires in COVID-19. Study in general: Acute and convalescent COVID-19 specimens originated in the United States, Italy and Spain. T cells, B-cell-depleted T cells, or PBMCs provided the cDNA or gDNA that served as material.

Original processing notes: Reference gene primer amplification yielded estimated nucleated cell counts. Method: immunoSEQ multiplex PCR; TCRdb's copy keeps in-frame clones and lacks some. V and J calls and clone size are those listed in that table; D and trimming were worked out from the DNA. Of 70,000 to 75,000 clones listed, 70% to 90% were seen once; the top ten hold approximately 5.1%. Germline assignment: CDR1 SGHTA and CDR2 FQGNSA. CDR3 length: 17 residues. V lost 5 bases to trimming and J lost 2 bases, with 21 bases between them. The source of this sequence is a woman aged 80 or over with active or convalescent COVID-19. The chain recombines TRBV7-2 with TRBJ2-5, with D tentatively TRBD2 (6 bases). Material for sequencing was peripheral blood. The CDR3 DNA is TGTGCCAGCAGCCTCAACCATTTCCGGGACTCTCAAGAGACCCAGTACTTC. It specifies CASSLNHFRDSQETQYF.